The source of this T cell receptor (beta chain) is a study of blood T cell repertoires in COVID-19. Study as a whole: Acute and convalescent COVID-19 specimens originated in the United States, Italy and Spain. PBMCs, B-cell-depleted T cells, or T cells provided the cDNA or gDNA that made up the material.

With 6 bases removed from V and 5 bases from J, the gap between germline ends came to 25 bases. Germline V gene lookup returns CDR1 LNHDA and CDR2 SQIVND (reference sequence). The CDR3 consists of 18 residues. Original analysis: Amplification from reference gene primers served as the basis for estimated nucleated cell counts. The method was immunoSEQ multiplex PCR; TCRdb's version includes in-frame clones alone and lacks a portion of them. V and J calls and clone size are as listed in that table; D and trimming were resolved from the DNA. The sample shows about 520,000 clones, over 75% of them seen only once.

The clonotype was recovered from a human donor in a cohort sampled during active COVID-19. Input material: peripheral blood. This chain links TRBV19 with TRBJ2-2; perhaps TRBD2 as D (7 bases). This CDR3 is CASSWGGDTYASTGELFF. For the CDR3, the DNA is TGTGCCAGTAGCTGGGGGGGGGACACCTACGCCTCTACCGGGGAGCTGTTTTTT. Filled out from reference TRBV19 and TRBJ2-2, the complete variable domain reads DGGITQSPKYLFRKEGQNVTLSCEQNLNHDAMYWYRQDPGQGLRLIYYSQIVNDFQKGDIAEGYSVSREKKESFPLTVTSAQKNPTAFYLCASSWGGDTYASTGELFFGEGSRLTVL.